These T cell receptor beta chains were read from a single sample in a study of control samples from healthy donors and cancer patients. This table comes from immunoSEQ multiplex PCR, and its TCRdb copy is limited to in-frame clones, with some not included. The sample records about 89,000 clones, under 90% being singletons. The sequenced material came from blood. The receptors derive from a woman aged 40-49 years in good health. The CDR3 runs from the conserved cysteine through the conserved F or W. D genes are given only for firm matches. Clone size is stated in some rows and not others, as once, few, many or a class when expanded.

clone_size d_call j_call v_call cdr3_length cdr3_aa cdr3_nt
- TRBD2 TRBJ2-3 TRBV6-2/TRBV6-3 17 CASSYPTGLAGKDTQYF TGTGCCAGCAGTTACCCCACTGGACTAGCGGGTAAAGATACGCAGTATTTT
- - TRBJ1-4 TRBV25-1 14 CASSVGGAREKLFF TGTGCCAGCAGTGTTGGGGGGGCGCGGGAAAAACTGTTTTTT
- - TRBJ2-4 TRBV5-4 13 CASSLVGENIQYF TGTGCCAGCAGCTTGGTAGGGGAAAACATTCAGTACTTC
- - TRBJ2-7 TRBV2 15 CASSETGTNSYEQYF TGTGCCAGCAGTGAAACCGGGACAAATTCCTACGAGCAGTACTTC
- - TRBJ2-7 TRBV7-2 11 CASSPEVEQYF TGTGCCAGCAGCCCGGAGGTGGAGCAGTACTTC
- - TRBJ2-3 TRBV7-9 16 CASSSVWAQSTDTQYF TGTGCCAGCAGCTCAGTTTGGGCTCAAAGCACAGATACGCAGTATTTT
- - TRBJ1-1 TRBV5-1 13 CASSPDRYTEAFF TGCGCCAGCAGCCCTGACCGATACACTGAAGCTTTCTTT
- - TRBJ2-2 TRBV6-5 14 CASSNDRITGELFF TGTGCCAGCAGTAACGACAGAATCACCGGGGAGCTGTTTTTT
- - TRBJ2-5 TRBV12-3/TRBV12-4 13 CASSLLVQETQYF TGTGCCAGCAGTTTATTAGTCCAAGAGACCCAGTACTTC
- - TRBJ2-6 TRBV2 16 CACLRLPLGGANVLTF TGTGCCTGCCTTCGTCTCCCCCTGGGAGGGGCCAACGTCCTGACTTTC
- TRBD2 TRBJ2-1 TRBV10-2 17 CASSAFSSGGVRNEQFF TGCGCCAGCAGTGCCTTCTCTAGCGGGGGGGTACGGAATGAGCAGTTCTTC
- - TRBJ1-4 TRBV7-8 14 CASSLVETAEKLFF TGTGCCAGCAGCTTAGTAGAGACCGCAGAAAAACTGTTTTTT
- - TRBJ1-2 TRBV15 13 CATSRGHNYGYTF TGTGCCACCAGCAGAGGTCACAATTATGGCTACACCTTC
- - TRBJ1-2 TRBV29-1 12 CSVEGRRYGYTF TGCAGCGTTGAGGGGAGGAGGTATGGCTACACCTTC
once - TRBJ2-6 TRBV9 14 CASTRWTGANVLTF TGTGCCAGCACCCGATGGACAGGGGCCAACGTCCTGACTTTC
once - TRBJ1-5 TRBV21-1 15 CASSKKSPADQPQHF TGTGCCAGCAGCAAAAAGTCCCCCGCCGATCAGCCCCAGCATTTT
- - TRBJ1-2 TRBV7-9 15 CASSSPLGGHYGYTF TGTGCCAGCAGCTCCCCACTAGGGGGACACTATGGCTACACCTTC
few - TRBJ1-2 TRBV6-1 14 CASSEASRNYGYTF TGTGCCAGCAGTGAAGCTTCGAGAAACTATGGCTACACCTTC
- - TRBJ2-7 TRBV6-2/TRBV6-3 15 CASSSSPAVYYEQYF TGTGCCAGCAGTTCATCGCCAGCGGTCTACTACGAGCAGTACTTC
- - TRBJ2-3 TRBV5-4 12 CASSLGADTQYF TGTGCCAGCAGCTTGGGCGCAGATACGCAGTATTTT
- - TRBJ2-6 TRBV7-2 17 CASSLLTGMSGANVLTF TGTGCCAGCAGCTTATTGACTGGAATGTCTGGGGCCAACGTCCTGACTTTC
- - TRBJ1-6 TRBV7-3 13 CASSRWLDSPLHF TGTGCCAGCAGCCGCTGGTTGGATTCACCCCTCCACTTT
- - TRBJ1-5 TRBV7-3 13 CASSSFRGQPQHF TGTGCCAGCAGTTCATTCCGGGGCCAGCCCCAGCATTTT
- TRBD1 TRBJ1-6 TRBV10-3 13 CAIRVDRDSPLHF TGTGCCATCAGGGTAGACAGGGACTCACCCCTCCACTTT
few - TRBJ1-4 TRBV28 14 CASSQVATNEKLFF TGTGCCAGCAGTCAGGTTGCAACTAATGAAAAACTGTTTTTT
- - TRBJ2-3 TRBV4-3 15 CASSRASGRSDTQYF TGCGCCAGCAGCCGAGCTTCAGGTCGCTCAGATACGCAGTATTTT
- - TRBJ1-6 TRBV13 17 CASSFTQVRGQNSPLHF TGTGCCAGCAGCTTTACCCAAGTTCGGGGGCAAAATTCACCCCTCCACTTT
once - TRBJ1-5 TRBV19 13 CASSIVGNQPQHF TGTGCCAGTAGTATAGTTGGGAATCAGCCCCAGCATTTT
- - TRBJ1-1 TRBV6-5 14 CASKPGEENTEAFF TGTGCCAGCAAACCAGGGGAAGAGAACACTGAAGCTTTCTTT
- - TRBJ1-2 TRBV9 15 CASSVDWAGHYGYTF TGTGCCAGCAGCGTAGACTGGGCGGGTCACTATGGCTACACCTTC
- - TRBJ2-6 TRBV24-1 17 CATSGSTHISGANVLTF TGTGCCACCAGTGGATCGACCCACATCTCTGGGGCCAACGTCCTGACTTTC
- - TRBJ1-2 TRBV9 16 CASSASTRDGDYGYTF TGTGCCAGCAGCGCTTCGACCCGGGACGGTGACTATGGCTACACCTTC
- TRBD1 TRBJ1-1 TRBV5-8 15 CASSNNRGINTEAFF TGTGCCAGCAGCAACAACAGGGGGATCAACACTGAAGCTTTCTTT
- - TRBJ1-5 TRBV6-4 15 CASSDRGGSNQPQHF TGTGCCAGCAGTGACCGAGGGGGGAGCAATCAGCCCCAGCATTTT
once - TRBJ1-1 TRBV30 12 CAWRIGNTEAFF TGTGCCTGGAGGATCGGGAACACTGAAGCTTTCTTT
- TRBD1 TRBJ1-2 TRBV27 14 CASSAWTGGPGYTF TGTGCCAGCAGTGCCTGGACAGGGGGTCCTGGCTACACCTTC
- TRBD2 TRBJ2-3 TRBV29-1 12 CSVVAGADTQYF TGCAGCGTTGTTGCGGGGGCAGATACGCAGTATTTT
- - TRBJ1-2 TRBV29-1 12 CSVDRQSNGYTF TGCAGCGTTGACCGACAGTCTAATGGCTACACCTTC
few - TRBJ1-1 TRBV20-1 11 CSARNTGGTFF TGCAGTGCTAGAAATACCGGCGGAACTTTCTTT
- - TRBJ2-7 TRBV10-3 14 CAIAAGSAAGEQYF TGTGCCATCGCGGCAGGCTCCGCTGCTGGGGAGCAGTACTTC
- TRBD1 TRBJ1-6 TRBV27 19 CASRRQGDSIRSYNSPLHF TGTGCCAGCAGGAGACAGGGGGATAGTATACGCTCCTATAATTCACCCCTCCACTTT
- - TRBJ1-5 TRBV4-1 14 CASSRWTGNQPQHF TGCGCCAGCAGCCGATGGACAGGCAATCAGCCCCAGCATTTT
- TRBD2 TRBJ2-6 TRBV24-1 19 CATSDRRLAGTSGANVLTF TGTGCCACCAGTGACCGCAGACTAGCGGGTACCTCTGGGGCCAACGTCCTGACTTTC
- - TRBJ2-7 TRBV29-1 11 CSVRTRNEQYF TGCAGCGTTAGGACTCGGAACGAGCAGTACTTC
- TRBD2 TRBJ2-1 TRBV9 15 CASSVGTSSYNEQFF TGTGCCAGCAGCGTAGGGACTAGCTCCTACAATGAGCAGTTCTTC
- - TRBJ1-3 TRBV27 17 CASRSPVRENSGNTIYF TGTGCCAGCAGATCCCCTGTGCGGGAAAACTCTGGAAACACCATATATTTT
- TRBD1 TRBJ1-1 TRBV6-2/TRBV6-3 13 CASSSDRARGAFF TGTGCCAGCAGTTCCGACAGGGCCAGGGGAGCTTTCTTT